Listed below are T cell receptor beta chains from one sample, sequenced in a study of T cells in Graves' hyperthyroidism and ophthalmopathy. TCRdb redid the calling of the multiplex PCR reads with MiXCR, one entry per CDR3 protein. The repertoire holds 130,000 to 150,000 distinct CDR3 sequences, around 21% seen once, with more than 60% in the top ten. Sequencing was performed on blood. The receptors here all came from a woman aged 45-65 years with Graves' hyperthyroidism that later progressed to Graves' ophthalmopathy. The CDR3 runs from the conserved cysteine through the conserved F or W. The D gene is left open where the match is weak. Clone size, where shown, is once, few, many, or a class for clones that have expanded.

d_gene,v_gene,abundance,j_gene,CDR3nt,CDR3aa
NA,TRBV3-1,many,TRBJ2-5,TGTGCCAGCAGCCAAGAAGTTTGGCTTTCAGAGACCCAGTACTTC,CASSQEVWLSETQYF
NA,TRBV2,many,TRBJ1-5,TGTGCCAGCAGTGAACTAGAACGGGGTAATCAGCCCCAGCATTTT,CASSELERGNQPQHF
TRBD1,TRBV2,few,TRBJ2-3,TGTGCCAGCAGTGAAACAGGGACAGCGACAGATACGCAGTATTTT,CASSETGTATDTQYF
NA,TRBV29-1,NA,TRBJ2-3,TGCAGCGTTTCCAGGGGCACAGATACGCAGTATTTT,CSVSRGTDTQYF
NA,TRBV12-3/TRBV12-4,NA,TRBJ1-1,TGTGCCACTAAGGTTCTAGGGGTGAACACTGAAGCTTTCTTT,CATKVLGVNTEAFF
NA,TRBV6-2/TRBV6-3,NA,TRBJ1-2,TGTGCCAGCAGACCCACCGGGGTGGTGGATGGCTACACCTTC,CASRPTGVVDGYTF
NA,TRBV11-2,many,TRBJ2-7,TGTGCCAGCAGCGCCACCTACGAGCAGTACTTC,CASSATYEQYF
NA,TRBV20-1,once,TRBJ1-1,TGCAGTGCTAGCCAACCCGGGACGGCGAACACTGAAGCTTTCTTT,CSASQPGTANTEAFF
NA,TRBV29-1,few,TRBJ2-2,TGCAGCGGACAGGTTCCGAACACCGGGGAGCTGTTTTTT,CSGQVPNTGELFF
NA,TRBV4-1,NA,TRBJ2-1,TGCGCCAGCACCTTTCAGGAGGGGTATGAGCAGTTCTTC,CASTFQEGYEQFF
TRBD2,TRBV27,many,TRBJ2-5,TGTGCCAGCTGCACTAGGACTAGCCCCGACCAAGAGACCCAGTACTTC,CASCTRTSPDQETQYF
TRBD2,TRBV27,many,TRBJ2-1,TGTGCCAGCAGTTGCTACTATTGGACTAGCGGGAGGGCCGTCCCCTACAATGAGCAGTTCTTC,CASSCYYWTSGRAVPYNEQFF
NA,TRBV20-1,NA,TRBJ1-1,TGCAGTGCTAGAGGTTCACGCTCGGGCACTGAAGCTTTCTTT,CSARGSRSGTEAFF
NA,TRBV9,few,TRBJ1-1,TGTGCCAGCAGCGTAGCGGATGCCCCGGGAACCATGAACACTGAAGCTTTCTTT,CASSVADAPGTMNTEAFF
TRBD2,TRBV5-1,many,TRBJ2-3,TGCGCCAGCAGCTTGATGACTAGCGGGAGTGCAGATACGCAGTATTTT,CASSLMTSGSADTQYF
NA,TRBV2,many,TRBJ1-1,TGTGCCAGCAGTTTCGAGGGGTGGTCGAACACTGAAGCTTTCTTT,CASSFEGWSNTEAFF
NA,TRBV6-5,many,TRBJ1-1,TGTGCCAGCAGTTACCCCTCGGACCGGAACACTGAAGCTTTCTTT,CASSYPSDRNTEAFF
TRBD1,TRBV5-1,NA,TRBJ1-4,TGCGCCAGCAGCCACGACAGGGTAGATGAAAAACTGTTTTTT,CASSHDRVDEKLFF
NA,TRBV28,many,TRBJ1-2,TGTGCCAGCAGTTCCCCCGGGGGGGATTATGGCTACACCTTC,CASSSPGGDYGYTF
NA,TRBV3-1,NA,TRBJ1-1,TGTGCCAGCAGCCAAGGACTTGAAGCTTTCTTT,CASSQGLEAFF
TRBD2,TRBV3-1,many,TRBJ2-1,TGTGCCAGCAGCCAAGGGGGGCTAGCGGGAGGTGGGCGTGAGCAGTTCTTC,CASSQGGLAGGGREQFF
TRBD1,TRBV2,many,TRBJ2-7,TGTGCCAGCAGGTCGATGGGACAGGGAGCCGAGCAGTACTTC,CASRSMGQGAEQYF